This entry describes one TCR beta chain. The data were taken from a study of blood T cell repertoires in COVID-19. Study context: The analysed material was cDNA or gDNA that came from T cells, B-cell-depleted T cells, or PBMCs.

V gave up 4 bases and J gave up 3 bases, with 14 bases separating them. Germline V CDR1 and CDR2: SGHRS, YFSETQ. This CDR3 is 14 amino acids long. In the source study's methods: Amplification with reference gene primers provided the estimates of nucleated cell counts. The assay was immunoSEQ multiplex PCR, and TCRdb's table has in-frame clones only and misses some. The DNA was the basis for D and trimming; V, J and clone size are from that table. The sample carries approximately 300,000 clones, around nine tenths recorded once. Participants' reported clinical history set cohort assignment. Two negative PCRs, clearance, or symptom resolution characterized the recovered Cohort 3 donors.

The sample consisted of PBMCs or T cells enriched from blood (not recorded which). This clonotype originated in a man aged 60 to 69 who had recovered from COVID-19. V and J are TRBV5-1 and TRBJ2-7; no clear D. The CDR3 region is CASSPQPGDYEQYF. CDR3 bases: TGCGCCAGCAGCCCCCAGCCCGGAGACTACGAGCAGTACTTC.